This T cell receptor beta chain derives from a study of CD8+CD57+ T cells in acquired aplastic anemia. Profiles of TCR beta VDJ and CDR3 were generated from a genomic DNA template. MiXCR, run by TCRdb on the reads, gives a single entry per CDR3 protein. The repertoire holds about 42,000 distinct CDR3 sequences, approximately 67% seen once, with 20% to 25% in the top ten. Notes on the study in general: Patients and controls turned out to have roughly 31 CD8+ CDR3 sequences in common.

Remarks on this clonotype: Its target is unknown.

Sequenced sample: sorted CD4+, CD8+, or CD8+CD57+ T cells (not recorded which) from PBMCs. The receptor's source is a human donor in good health, serving as a control.

For the CDR3, the DNA is TGTGCCATCACAGGGGGCGCTGGAAACACCATATATTTT. Its protein is CAITGGAGNTIYF. The chain employs TRBV10-3 and TRBJ1-3; 8 positions match TRBD1. Trimming removed 7 bases from V and 2 bases from J; junction bases left unmatched: 1. The CDR3 is 13 residues long. CDR1 ENHRY and CDR2 SYGVKD come from the germline V gene.